These T cell receptor beta chains were read from a single sample in a study of shared clonotypes between healthy human individuals. Clones were sequenced by immunoSEQ multiplex PCR, and TCRdb holds only the in-frame ones, with some missing. The repertoire holds some 2.4 million clones, with over 85% as singletons. The sequenced sample was naive CD4+ T cells from PBMCs. Receptors originate from a man aged 18-30 years in good health. Some clones in this sample may be carry-over from other donors' samples. The CDR3 runs from the conserved cysteine through the conserved F or W. D genes are given only for firm matches. The listing skips clone size in some rows; elsewhere it reads once, few, many or a size class.

>TRBV5-1|NA|NA|TRBJ1-2
CASSPGTPRSNYGYTF
TGCGCCAGCAGCCCGGGGACGCCGCGATCTAACTATGGCTACACCTTC
>TRBV9|TRBD1|NA|TRBJ2-6
CASSVTGDSGANVLTF
TGTGCCAGCAGCGTGACAGGGGACTCTGGGGCCAACGTCCTGACTTTC
>TRBV19|TRBD2|NA|TRBJ2-2
CASSIPSRAGVRTGELFF
TGTGCCAGTAGTATACCCTCGCGGGCGGGGGTGAGAACCGGGGAGCTGTTTTTT
>TRBV25-1|TRBD1|NA|TRBJ1-2
CASSVTGYGYTF
TGTGCCAGCAGTGTGACAGGGTATGGCTACACCTTC
>TRBV5-4|TRBD2|NA|TRBJ2-3
CASSFPFRREGTDTQYF
TGTGCCAGCAGCTTCCCGTTTCGGCGGGAGGGGACAGATACGCAGTATTTT
>TRBV6-4|NA|NA|TRBJ2-3
CASSSAGRTDTQYF
TGTGCCAGCAGTAGCGCCGGGAGAACAGATACGCAGTATTTT
>TRBV27|TRBD1|NA|TRBJ2-2
CASSPLLPGGNTGELFF
TGTGCCAGCAGTCCCCTCCTTCCAGGGGGGAACACCGGGGAGCTGTTTTTT
>TRBV19|NA|NA|TRBJ2-7
CASSIRWTPSSYEQYF
TGTGCCAGTAGTATTCGTTGGACCCCGAGCTCCTACGAGCAGTACTTC
>TRBV2|NA|NA|TRBJ2-5
CASRRDTETQYF
TGTGCCAGCAGGCGGGACACTGAGACCCAGTACTTC
>TRBV2|NA|once|TRBJ2-5
CAGGLETQYF
TGTGCCGGGGGGCTAGAGACCCAGTACTTC
>TRBV14|NA|NA|TRBJ2-6
CASSQVRGANVLTF
TGTGCCAGCAGCCAGGTTCGGGGGGCCAACGTCCTGACTTTC
>TRBV6-6|NA|NA|TRBJ2-7
CASSLGTLTYEQYF
TGTGCCAGCAGTTTGGGGACTCTGACCTACGAGCAGTACTTC
>TRBV7-9|TRBD1|NA|TRBJ1-5
CASSLVGGQETRNQPQHF
TGTGCCAGCAGCTTAGTTGGGGGACAGGAGACTCGCAATCAGCCCCAGCATTTT
>TRBV5-1|TRBD2|NA|TRBJ2-1
CASSTTSGFYNEQFF
TGCGCCAGCAGCACGACTAGCGGATTCTACAATGAGCAGTTCTTC
>TRBV5-4|NA|NA|TRBJ1-4
CASSRPGSNEKLLF
TGTGCCAGCAGCCGACCAGGGTCTAATGAAAAACTGCTTTTT
>TRBV7-2|TRBD1|NA|TRBJ1-1
CASSLRQGGKAFF
TGTGCCAGCAGCTTACGACAGGGTGGGAAAGCTTTCTTT
>TRBV7-6|NA|NA|TRBJ2-1
CASSPDARWLTGRHEQFF
TGTGCCAGCAGCCCGGACGCCCGGTGGCTCACCGGGCGGCATGAGCAGTTCTTC
>TRBV30|NA|NA|TRBJ1-1
CAWGRVNTEAFF
TGTGCCTGGGGCCGAGTTAACACTGAAGCTTTCTTT
>TRBV28|TRBD1|NA|TRBJ1-2
CASSRDRVRGYTF
TGTGCCAGCAGTCGGGACAGGGTACGGGGCTACACCTTC
>TRBV4-1|NA|NA|TRBJ2-2
CASSQDTTGGPSNTGELFF
TGCGCCAGCAGCCAAGATACCACTGGAGGACCATCGAACACCGGGGAGCTGTTTTTT
>TRBV27|TRBD1|NA|TRBJ1-2
CASSPTTGSAHGYTF
TGTGCCAGCAGTCCAACGACAGGGTCCGCCCATGGCTACACCTTC
>TRBV6-5|TRBD2|NA|TRBJ2-7
CASSSSGGLSYEQYF
TGTGCCAGCAGTTCAAGCGGGGGGCTCTCCTACGAGCAGTACTTC
>TRBV7-9|TRBD2|NA|TRBJ2-1
CASSLVGSGAAYNEQFF
TGTGCCAGCAGCTTAGTTGGTAGCGGGGCCGCCTACAATGAGCAGTTCTTC
>TRBV4-3|TRBD1|NA|TRBJ1-2
CASTRGGTGPQGGYTF
TGCGCCAGCACGCGTGGGGGGACAGGCCCCCAAGGTGGCTACACCTTC
>TRBV11-2|NA|NA|TRBJ2-2
CASSSARGNTGELFF
TGTGCCAGCAGCTCCGCGCGGGGAAACACCGGGGAGCTGTTTTTT
>TRBV5-4|TRBD2|NA|TRBJ2-1
CASSFQRGYNEQFF
TGTGCCAGCAGCTTTCAGCGGGGATACAATGAGCAGTTCTTC
>TRBV4-2|NA|NA|TRBJ2-1
CASSQRNTFSYNEQFF
TGTGCCAGCAGCCAAAGGAACACATTCTCCTACAATGAGCAGTTCTTC
>TRBV15|NA|NA|TRBJ1-1
CATSRESEGYILFANTEAFF
TGTGCCACCAGCAGAGAAAGTGAGGGATATATCCTCTTTGCGAACACTGAAGCTTTCTTT
>TRBV5-4|NA|NA|TRBJ2-6
CASSQGGTAAGANVLTF
TGTGCCAGCAGCCAGGGGGGGACGGCCGCTGGGGCCAACGTCCTGACTTTC
>TRBV29-1|NA|NA|TRBJ1-2
CSVEDPGADSNYGYTF
TGCAGCGTTGAAGATCCGGGAGCTGACTCTAACTATGGCTACACCTTC
>TRBV5-1|NA|NA|TRBJ2-2
CASSLAFGSPGELFF
TGCGCCAGCAGCTTGGCCTTCGGGTCGCCCGGCGAGCTGTTTTTT
>TRBV19|NA|NA|TRBJ1-1
CASSVTLLNTEAFF
TGTGCCAGTAGTGTGACTTTATTGAACACTGAAGCTTTCTTT
>TRBV28|TRBD2|once|TRBJ2-1
CASSQGSLGLAYNEQFF
TGTGCCAGCAGCCAGGGGTCCTTGGGACTAGCCTACAATGAGCAGTTCTTC
>TRBV6-1|TRBD2|NA|TRBJ2-5
CASSAGLAGVLWETQYF
TGTGCCAGCAGTGCGGGACTAGCGGGAGTGTTGTGGGAGACCCAGTACTTC
>TRBV5-4|NA|NA|TRBJ1-1
CASSFEGGTSEAFF
TGTGCCAGCAGCTTTGAAGGGGGAACGTCTGAAGCTTTCTTT
>TRBV9|TRBD2|once|TRBJ2-5
CASSVGIAGGPGTETQYF
TGTGCCAGCAGCGTAGGGATAGCGGGAGGGCCAGGTACGGAGACCCAGTACTTC
>TRBV7-8|NA|NA|TRBJ2-2
CASSANTGELFF
TGTGCCAGCAGCGCGAACACCGGGGAGCTGTTTTTT
>TRBV6-1|TRBD2|NA|TRBJ2-3
CASNRGLAGTDTQYF
TGTGCCAGCAACCGGGGACTAGCGGGCACAGATACGCAGTATTTT
>TRBV11-2|NA|NA|TRBJ1-3
CASSSGLSGNTIYF
TGTGCCAGCAGCTCCGGGCTCAGTGGAAACACCATATATTTT
>TRBV6-5|NA|NA|TRBJ1-2
CASSKGRNYGYTF
TGTGCCAGCAGCAAGGGACGGAACTATGGCTACACCTTC
>TRBV7-2|TRBD2|NA|TRBJ2-1
CASSEGEGRGSYNEQFF
TGTGCCAGCAGCGAGGGCGAAGGGAGGGGATCCTACAATGAGCAGTTCTTC
>TRBV19|NA|NA|TRBJ2-2
CASSIPVGRDGRGELFF
TGTGCCAGTAGTATTCCTGTGGGTAGGGACGGGAGAGGGGAGCTGTTTTTT
>TRBV15|NA|NA|TRBJ2-1
CATSREGWTQGNEQFF
TGTGCCACCAGCAGAGAAGGGTGGACCCAAGGGAATGAGCAGTTCTTC
>TRBV7-2|TRBD1|NA|TRBJ1-5
CASRLDRDLTQPQHF
TGTGCCAGCAGACTCGACAGGGATCTCACTCAGCCCCAGCATTTT
>TRBV2|NA|NA|TRBJ2-7
CASSGGRDYEQYF
TGTGCCAGCAGTGGGGGCAGGGACTACGAGCAGTACTTC
>TRBV19|NA|NA|TRBJ2-7
CASSLGEGTEQYF
TGTGCCAGTAGCCTGGGGGAGGGGACAGAGCAGTACTTC
>TRBV5-1|NA|NA|TRBJ2-7
CASSLEGLVSYEQYF
TGCGCCAGCAGCTTGGAGGGACTCGTTTCCTACGAGCAGTACTTC
>TRBV11-1|TRBD1|NA|TRBJ2-6
CASSSHAGQGASGANVLTF
TGTGCCAGCAGCTCCCATGCTGGACAGGGGGCTTCTGGGGCCAACGTCCTGACTTTC
>TRBV5-1|NA|NA|TRBJ2-1
CASRQYNEQFF
TGCGCCAGCAGGCAGTACAATGAGCAGTTCTTC
>TRBV4-1|NA|NA|TRBJ1-4
CASSQDRGREGEKLFF
TGCGCCAGCAGCCAAGATCGGGGCAGGGAGGGCGAAAAACTGTTTTTT